This entry features one T cell receptor (beta chain) sequence. The antigen is unknown. 13 Jbeta primers and 60 Vbeta primers were used for the PCR. Sequencing used immunoSEQ multiplex PCR; TCRdb keeps in-frame clones, though not all of them. Here the sample spans fewer than 250,000 clones, 80% to 90% being singletons. This entry is derived from a study of cytomegalovirus exposure and HLA in healthy donors. Study details: Genetic ancestry analysis placed approximately 79% of the 398 donors that were genotyped in the Caucasian-associated cluster.

Study-wide results and caveats: Investigators reported 150 to 200 TCR beta chains as tied to cytomegalovirus. Reported performance of the classifier showed diagnosis of cytomegalovirus status with high specificity and sensitivity.

The CDR3 totals 13 residues. CDR1 is LNHDA and CDR2 is SQIVND in the germline V gene (reference sequence). Deletions cut 3 bases from V and 6 bases from J, with 8 bases between. The J gene is TRBJ2-2, the V gene TRBV19; D perhaps matches TRBD2 (5 bases). The clonotype was recovered from a man aged 25-45 years in good health and CMV-seronegative. The sequenced material came from PBMCs. This CDR3 reads CASSIEGAGELFF. The CDR3 bases are TGTGCCAGTAGTATTGAGGGTGCCGGGGAGCTGTTTTTT.